The source of this TCR beta chain is a study of T cell responses to AZD1222 COVID-19 vaccine. Study-wide points: Clonal diversity may have been underestimated, and the donors were mostly white British, with more females than males.

Assay used: immunoSEQ multiplex PCR; TCRdb lists only in-frame clones, some missing. The table shows 150,000 or so clones, with roughly 86% occurring only once. As regards this clone: Its antigen is still unknown.

Germline V CDR1 and CDR2: GTSNPN, SVGIG (reference sequence). V lost 3 bases and J 7 bases, leaving 12 bases between the germline ends. The CDR3 covers 13 residues. This chain links TRBV30 with TRBJ1-4; TRBD1 might be the D (5 bases). The sequence derives from an adult in good health. Sample: peripheral blood, taken on day 0 of AZD1222 vaccination. CDR3 sequence reads: CAWSRGSSEKLFF. CDR3 DNA sequence: TGTGCCTGGAGCCGGGGGTCGAGTGAAAAACTGTTTTTT.